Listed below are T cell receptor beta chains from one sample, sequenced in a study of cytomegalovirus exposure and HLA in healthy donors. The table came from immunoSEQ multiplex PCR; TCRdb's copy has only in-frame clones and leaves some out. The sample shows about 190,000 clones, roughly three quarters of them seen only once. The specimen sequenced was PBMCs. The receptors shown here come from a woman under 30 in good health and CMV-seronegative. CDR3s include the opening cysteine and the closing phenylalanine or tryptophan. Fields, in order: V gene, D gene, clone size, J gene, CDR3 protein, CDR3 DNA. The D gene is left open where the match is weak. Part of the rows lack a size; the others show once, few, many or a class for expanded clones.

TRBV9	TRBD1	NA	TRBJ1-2	CASSFRDRDYGYTF	TGTGCCAGCAGCTTCCGGGACAGGGACTATGGCTACACCTTC
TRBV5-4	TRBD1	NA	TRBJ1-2	CASSLRQGPNYGYTF	TGTGCCAGCAGTCTACGACAGGGACCTAACTATGGCTACACCTTC
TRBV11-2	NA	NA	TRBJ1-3	CASSRRVGGGEDTIYF	TGTGCCAGCAGCAGAAGGGTCGGGGGAGGAGAGGACACCATATATTTT
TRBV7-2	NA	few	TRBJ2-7	CASSLGVLYEQYF	TGTGCCAGCAGCTTAGGAGTTCTCTACGAGCAGTACTTC
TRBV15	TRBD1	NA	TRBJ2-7	CATSRGQGASEQYF	TGTGCCACCAGCAGGGGACAGGGGGCTAGCGAGCAGTACTTC
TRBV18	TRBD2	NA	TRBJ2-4	CASSPGPSGRNIQYF	TGTGCCAGCTCACCAGGACCTAGCGGGAGAAACATTCAGTACTTC
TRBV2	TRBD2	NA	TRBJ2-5	CASGFSGGARETQYF	TGTGCCAGTGGATTTAGCGGGGGGGCCCGAGAGACCCAGTACTTC
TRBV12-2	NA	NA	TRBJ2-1	CASRLPQQGHNEQFF	TGTGCAAGTCGCTTACCGCAGCAGGGCCACAATGAGCAGTTCTTC
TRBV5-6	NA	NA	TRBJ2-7	CASSLGSGGLSYEQYF	TGTGCCAGCAGCTTGGGATCGGGTGGCCTCTCCTACGAGCAGTACTTC
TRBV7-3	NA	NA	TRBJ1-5	CASSLSPDQPQHF	TGTGCCAGCAGCTTATCTCCTGATCAGCCCCAGCATTTT
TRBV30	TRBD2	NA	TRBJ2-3	CAWSPGLAGVKDTQYF	TGTGCCTGGAGTCCGGGACTAGCGGGAGTCAAAGATACGCAGTATTTT
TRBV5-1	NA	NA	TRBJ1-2	CASSTVGAPVYGYTF	TGCGCCAGCAGTACGGTAGGGGCGCCAGTTTATGGCTACACCTTC
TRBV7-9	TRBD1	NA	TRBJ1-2	CASSTSRQGPLYGYTF	TGTGCCAGCAGCACCTCCCGACAGGGCCCCCTCTATGGCTACACCTTC
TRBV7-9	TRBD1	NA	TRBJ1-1	CSSSWGQSNTEAFF	TGTTCCAGCAGCTGGGGACAGTCGAACACTGAAGCTTTCTTT
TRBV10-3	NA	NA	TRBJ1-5	CAIRMNGQTNQPQHF	TGTGCCATCAGAATGAACGGACAGACTAATCAGCCCCAGCATTTT
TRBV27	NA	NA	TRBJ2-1	CASSWGPTYNEQFF	TGTGCCAGCAGTTGGGGGCCTACCTACAATGAGCAGTTCTTC
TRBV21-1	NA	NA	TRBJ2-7	CASSKKGGRGGLCYEQYF	TGTGCCAGCAGCAAAAAAGGGGGTAGGGGGGGGCTTTGCTACGAGCAGTACTTC
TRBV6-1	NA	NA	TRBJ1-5	CASRGQNFGNQPQHF	TGTGCCAGCAGGGGGCAGAACTTTGGCAATCAGCCCCAGCATTTT
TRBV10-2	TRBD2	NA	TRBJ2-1	CASSDPRSGTHNCQFF	TGCGCCAGCAGTGACCCACGGAGCGGGACCCACAATTGTCAGTTCTTC
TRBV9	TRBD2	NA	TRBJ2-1	CASSEPLAGGRVNEQFF	TGTGCCAGCAGTGAACCCTTAGCGGGAGGGCGTGTCAATGAGCAGTTCTTC
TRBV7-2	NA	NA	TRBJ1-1	CASSLVMNTEAFF	TGTGCCAGCAGCTTAGTTATGAACACTGAAGCTTTCTTT
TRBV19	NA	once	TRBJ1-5	CASRGRLSNQPQHF	TGTGCCAGTAGGGGGCGCCTAAGCAATCAGCCCCAGCATTTT
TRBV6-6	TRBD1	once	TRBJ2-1	CASSYLQGASYNEQFF	TGTGCCAGCAGTTACCTGCAGGGGGCCTCCTACAATGAGCAGTTCTTC
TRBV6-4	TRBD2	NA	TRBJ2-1	CASSPLGGSYNEQFF	TGTGCCAGCAGTCCCTTGGGGGGGTCCTACAATGAGCAGTTCTTC
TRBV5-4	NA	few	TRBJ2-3	CASSFEGADTQYF	TGTGCCAGCAGCTTTGAGGGGGCAGATACGCAGTATTTT
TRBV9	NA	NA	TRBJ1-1	CASSVGGSWGMDTEAFF	TGTGCCAGCAGCGTAGGTGGATCGTGGGGCATGGACACTGAAGCTTTCTTT
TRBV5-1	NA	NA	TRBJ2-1	CASSRSSVLYEQFF	TGCGCCAGCAGCCGCTCTAGCGTGTTGTATGAGCAGTTCTTC
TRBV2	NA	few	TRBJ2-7	CASTRLVEQYF	TGTGCCAGCACTCGACTAGTCGAGCAGTACTTC
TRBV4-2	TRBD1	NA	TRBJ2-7	CASSQDRGDRGYEQYF	TGTGCCAGCAGCCAAGATCGCGGAGACAGGGGTTACGAGCAGTACTTC
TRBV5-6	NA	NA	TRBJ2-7	CASSRFRYEQYF	TGTGCCAGCAGCCGTTTCCGGTACGAGCAGTACTTC
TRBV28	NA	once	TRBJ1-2	CASSINRGYTF	TGTGCCAGCAGTATAAACCGGGGCTACACCTTC
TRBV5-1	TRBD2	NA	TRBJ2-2	CASRWISGGDTGELFF	TGCGCCAGCAGATGGATAAGCGGGGGCGACACCGGGGAGCTGTTTTTT
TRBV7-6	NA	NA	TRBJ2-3	CASSLGVGLGTDTQYF	TGTGCCAGCAGCTTAGGGGTCGGGTTGGGCACAGATACGCAGTATTTT
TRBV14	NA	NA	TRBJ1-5	CASSQGRNQPQHF	TGTGCCAGCAGCCAGGGGCGCAATCAGCCCCAGCATTTT
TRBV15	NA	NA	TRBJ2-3	CATTKRGDTQYF	TGTGCCACCACCAAAAGGGGGGATACGCAGTATTTT
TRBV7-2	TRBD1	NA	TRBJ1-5	CASSLGRGRNQPQHF	TGTGCCAGCAGCTTAGGCAGGGGGCGGAATCAGCCCCAGCATTTT
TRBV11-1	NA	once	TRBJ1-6	CASSPRAGTNSPLHF	TGTGCCAGCAGCCCCAGAGCAGGAACCAATTCACCCCTCCACTTT
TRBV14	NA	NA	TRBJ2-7	CASSQDRVRRPGNYEQYF	TGTGCCAGCAGCCAAGATCGGGTTCGGCGGCCGGGGAACTACGAGCAGTACTTC
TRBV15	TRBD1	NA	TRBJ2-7	CLERDRGYEQYF	TGTCTTGAGAGGGACAGGGGTTACGAGCAGTACTTC
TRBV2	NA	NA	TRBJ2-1	CASGRGNEQFF	TGTGCCAGCGGAAGGGGGAATGAGCAGTTCTTC
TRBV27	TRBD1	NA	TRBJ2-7	CASSHGQDEQYF	TGTGCCAGCAGTCACGGACAGGACGAGCAGTACTTC
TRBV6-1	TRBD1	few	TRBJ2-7	CASSVLVRGRTEQYF	TGTGCCAGCAGTGTTTTGGTAAGGGGGCGCACCGAGCAGTACTTC
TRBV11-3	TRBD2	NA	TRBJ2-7	CASSEAAGDQYEQYF	TGTGCCAGCAGCGAAGCTGCGGGGGACCAATACGAGCAGTACTTC
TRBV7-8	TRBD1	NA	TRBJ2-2	CASSLGPGQKITGELFF	TGTGCCAGCAGCTTAGGCCCGGGACAGAAAATCACCGGGGAGCTGTTTTTT
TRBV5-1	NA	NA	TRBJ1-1	CASSATTGNTEAFF	TGCGCCAGCAGCGCTACGACAGGGAACACTGAAGCTTTCTTT
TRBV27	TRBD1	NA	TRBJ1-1	CASSRDRDTEAFF	TGTGCCAGCAGCCGGGACAGGGACACTGAAGCTTTCTTT
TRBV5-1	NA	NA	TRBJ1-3	CASSPRSGNTIYF	TGCGCCAGCAGTCCTCGCTCTGGAAACACCATATATTTT
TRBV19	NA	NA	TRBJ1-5	CASSIQQGVLPQHF	TGTGCCAGTAGTATTCAACAGGGTGTGTTGCCCCAGCATTTT
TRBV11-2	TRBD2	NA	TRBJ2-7	CASRELAGAYEQYF	TGTGCCAGCAGAGAACTAGCGGGAGCCTACGAGCAGTACTTC
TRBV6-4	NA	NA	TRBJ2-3	CASSVSEGTDTQYF	TGTGCCAGCAGTGTTAGTGAGGGGACTGATACGCAGTATTTT
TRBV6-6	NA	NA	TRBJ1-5	CASSYLNQPQHF	TGTGCCAGCAGTTACCTTAATCAGCCCCAGCATTTT
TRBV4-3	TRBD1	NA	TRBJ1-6	CASSQRGQGGSPLHF	TGCGCCAGCAGCCAGAGGGGACAGGGGGGTTCACCCCTCCACTTT
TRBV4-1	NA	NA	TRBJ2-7	CASSYKGRIEDEQYF	TGCGCCAGCAGCTATAAGGGGCGGATTGAGGACGAGCAGTACTTC
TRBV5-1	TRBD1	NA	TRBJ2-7	CASSLEGARALYEQYF	TGCGCCAGCAGCTTGGAGGGGGCGCGGGCCTTATACGAGCAGTACTTC
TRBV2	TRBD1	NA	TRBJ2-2	CASSWDRKDTGELFF	TGTGCCAGCAGTTGGGACAGGAAGGACACCGGGGAGCTGTTTTTT
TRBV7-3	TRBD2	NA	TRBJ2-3	CASSFRAGVGTDTQYF	TGTGCCAGCAGCTTCCGAGCGGGAGTAGGGACAGATACGCAGTATTTT
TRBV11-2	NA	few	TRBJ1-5	CASRSNLGGELANQPQHF	TGTGCCAGCAGATCGAATCTGGGGGGGGAATTAGCAAATCAGCCCCAGCATTTT
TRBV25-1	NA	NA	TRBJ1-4	CASNQGLEKLFF	TGTGCCAGTAACCAGGGGCTCGAAAAACTGTTTTTT
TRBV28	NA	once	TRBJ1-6	CASSRPRGAGNSPLHF	TGTGCCAGCAGTCGCCCCCGGGGGGCTGGGAATTCACCCCTCCACTTT
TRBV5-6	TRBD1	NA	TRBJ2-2	CASSRTGGNTGELFF	TGTGCCAGCAGCCGGACAGGGGGCAACACCGGGGAGCTGTTTTTT